What follows is one TCR beta chain and its context. Its antigen is not identified. Before treatment, baseline tumor tissue was collected for sequencing. The CDR3 spans 14 residues. Germline CDR1 and CDR2: SGHAT and FQDESV (reference sequence). The ends were cut back, 3 bases at V and 4 bases at J, with 10 bases in the middle. Produced via immunoSEQ multiplex PCR; TCRdb's table is partial and in-frame only. The table includes 4,900 or so clones, roughly 70% detected once. This entry belongs to a study of circulating tumor DNA in untreated peripheral T-cell lymphoma. Broader study findings: Baseline tissues yielded roughly 88% and baseline serum around 70% tumor-specific clonotype detection.

This TCR derives from a human donor with peripheral T-cell lymphoma. The rearrangement uses TRBV11-1 and TRBJ1-3; D not certain. Specimen: tumor tissue. The CDR3 coding sequence is TGTGCCAGCAGCTTGGGCCGGACCGGAAACACCATATATTTT. This gives the protein CASSLGRTGNTIYF.